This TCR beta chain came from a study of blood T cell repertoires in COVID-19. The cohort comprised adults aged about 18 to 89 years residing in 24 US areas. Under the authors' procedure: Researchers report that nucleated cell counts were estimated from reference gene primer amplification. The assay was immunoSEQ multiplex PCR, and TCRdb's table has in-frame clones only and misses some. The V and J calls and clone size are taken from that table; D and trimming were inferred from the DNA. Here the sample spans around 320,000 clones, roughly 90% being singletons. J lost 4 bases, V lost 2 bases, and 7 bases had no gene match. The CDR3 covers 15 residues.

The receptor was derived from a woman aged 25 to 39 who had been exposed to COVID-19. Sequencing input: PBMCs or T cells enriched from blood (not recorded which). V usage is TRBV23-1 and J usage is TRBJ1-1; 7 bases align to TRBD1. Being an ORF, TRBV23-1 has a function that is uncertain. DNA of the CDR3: TGCGCCAGCAGTCAAGAGGGACAGCAGGGCACTGAAGCTTTCTTT. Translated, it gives CASSQEGQQGTEAFF.